This T cell receptor (beta chain) is drawn from a study of T cell responses to AZD1222 COVID-19 vaccine. To note about this clone: What it binds is not known.

General study results and limits: Unmutated regions of variants are reportedly targeted by nearly half of spike-specific TCRs. Possibly, clonal diversity was underestimated; donors were largely white British and included more females. Dominant CD4 TCR responses targeted spike regions 160-218 and 743-854.

This CDR3 spans 17 amino acids. Germline V CDR1 and CDR2: SEHNR, FQNEAQ (reference sequence). V was pared by 0 bases and J by 3 bases, with 9 bases of the junction left unmatched. Data came from immunoSEQ multiplex PCR; TCRdb stores just in-frame clones and leaves some out. Of about 150,000 clones in the sample, 80% to 95% were seen once. The chain is built from TRBV7-9 and TRBJ1-2, with TRBD1 identical over 8 bases. The TCR sequence derives from an adult in good health. The sample consisted of peripheral blood, taken on day 0 of AZD1222 vaccination. The CDR3 DNA is TGTGCCAGCAGCTTAGCGTTCAGGGGGCGGATTCACTATGGCTACACCTTC. Protein product: CASSLAFRGRIHYGYTF.